This T cell receptor beta chain was obtained from a study of cytotoxic CD8 clonotypes in ibrutinib-treated CLL. This clone has only a few counts. The antigen remains undetermined. Assay used: immunoSEQ multiplex PCR; TCRdb lists only in-frame clones, some missing. The sample lists 300,000 to 350,000 clones, about 80% occurring once. V lost 10 bases to trimming and J lost 0 bases, with 12 bases between them. Germline-derived CDR1 and CDR2 are SNHLY and FYNNEI. This CDR3 contains 14 residues. Notes on the study in general: For progressing versus sustained-remission patients, sampling times were not the same.

The sample here was PBMCs, taken before ibrutinib treatment. The chain carries TRBV2 and TRBJ2-2; no clear D. The sequence came from a human donor with chronic lymphocytic leukemia. This CDR3 is CANRAAPNTGELFF. The CDR3 coding sequence is TGTGCCAACCGCGCAGCCCCGAACACCGGGGAGCTGTTTTTT.